This TCR beta chain was documented in a study of circulating CD8 cells and anti-PD-1 response in melanoma. At the level of the study: Complete or partial response defined responders; stable or progressive disease, non-responders.

By share of the sample, this clonotype is medium-sized. Using approximately 14 ng of total RNA, TCR libraries were made with the QIAseq Immune Repertoire TCR panel. TCRdb analysed the reads with MiXCR anew, one entry per CDR3 protein. Of about 1,200 distinct CDR3 sequences in the sample, roughly 7.1% were seen once. Four subsets defined by PD-1 and/or TIGIT were sorted from live CD3+CD8+TCRalphabeta+ cells. V lost 3 bases, J lost 10 bases, and 4 bases stayed unmatched. The CDR3 spans 12 residues. Germline CDR1 LNHDA, CDR2 SQIVND (reference sequence). The TCR was taken from a human donor with melanoma. Sequencing was performed on CD8+ T cells from PBMCs, taken at baseline or after one month of anti-PD-1 therapy (not recorded which). The chain employs TRBV19 and TRBJ2-3, with 7 positions matching TRBD2. The CDR3 is CASSIGLVAQYF. DNA for the CDR3: TGTGCCAGTAGTATCGGACTAGTGGCGCAGTATTTT.